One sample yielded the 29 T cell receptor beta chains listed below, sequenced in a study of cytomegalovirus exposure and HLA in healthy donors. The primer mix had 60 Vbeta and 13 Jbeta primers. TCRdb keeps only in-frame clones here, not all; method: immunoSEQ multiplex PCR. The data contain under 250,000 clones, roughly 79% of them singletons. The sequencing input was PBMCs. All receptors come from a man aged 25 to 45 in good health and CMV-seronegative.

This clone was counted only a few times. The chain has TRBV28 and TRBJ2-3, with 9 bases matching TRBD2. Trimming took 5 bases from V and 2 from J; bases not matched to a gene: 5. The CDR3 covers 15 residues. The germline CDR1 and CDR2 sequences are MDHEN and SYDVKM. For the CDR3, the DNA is TGTGCCAGCAGTCCCGGGACTAGCCACACAGATACGCAGTATTTT. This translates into CASSPGTSHTDTQYF.

Here the CDR3 DNA reads TGTGCCAGCAGTGAAGCACTAGCGATTGGTCTCTACGAGCAGTACTTC. The encoded protein is CASSEALAIGLYEQYF. This rearrangement joins TRBV6-1 to TRBJ2-7, with TRBD2 matching 7 bases. With 0 bases clipped from V and 3 bases from J, the junction kept 8 bases outside the gene matches. The CDR3 covers 16 residues. Per germline, CDR1 MNHNS and CDR2 SASEGT.

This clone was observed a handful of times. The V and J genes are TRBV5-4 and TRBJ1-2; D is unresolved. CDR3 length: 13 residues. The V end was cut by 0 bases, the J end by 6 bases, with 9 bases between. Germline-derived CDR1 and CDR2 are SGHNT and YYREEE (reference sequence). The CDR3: CASSLVSADGYTF. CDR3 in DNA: TGTGCCAGCAGCTTGGTTAGTGCGGATGGCTACACCTTC.

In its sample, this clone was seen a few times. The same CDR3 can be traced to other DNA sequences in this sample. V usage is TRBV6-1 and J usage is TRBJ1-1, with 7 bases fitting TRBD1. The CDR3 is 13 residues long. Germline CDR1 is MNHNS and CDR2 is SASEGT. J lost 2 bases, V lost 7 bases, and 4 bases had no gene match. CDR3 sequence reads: CASTRDRNTEAFF. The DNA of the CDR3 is TGTGCCAGCACCCGGGACAGAAACACTGAAGCTTTCTTT.

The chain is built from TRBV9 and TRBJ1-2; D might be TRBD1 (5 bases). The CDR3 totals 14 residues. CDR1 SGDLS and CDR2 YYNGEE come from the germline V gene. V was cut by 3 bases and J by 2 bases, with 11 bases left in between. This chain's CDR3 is CASSDLDTNYGYTF. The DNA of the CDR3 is TGTGCCAGCAGCGACCTGGACACCAACTATGGCTACACCTTC.

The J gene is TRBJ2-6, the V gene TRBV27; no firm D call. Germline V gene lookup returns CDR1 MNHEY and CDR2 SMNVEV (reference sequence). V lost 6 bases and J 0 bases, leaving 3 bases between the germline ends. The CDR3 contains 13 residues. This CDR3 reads CASRASGANVLTF. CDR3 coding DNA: TGTGCCAGCAGGGCCTCTGGGGCCAACGTCCTGACTTTC.

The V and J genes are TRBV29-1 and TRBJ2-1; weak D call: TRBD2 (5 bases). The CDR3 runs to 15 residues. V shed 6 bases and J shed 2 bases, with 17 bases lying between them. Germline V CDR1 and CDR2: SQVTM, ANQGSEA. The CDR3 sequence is CSVELEAETYNEQFF. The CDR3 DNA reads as TGCAGCGTGGAACTAGAAGCGGAAACCTACAATGAGCAGTTCTTC.

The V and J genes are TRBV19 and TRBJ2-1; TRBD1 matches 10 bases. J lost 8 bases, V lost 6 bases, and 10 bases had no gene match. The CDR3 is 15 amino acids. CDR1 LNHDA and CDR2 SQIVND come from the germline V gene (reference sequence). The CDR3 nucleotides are TGTGCCAGTAGGGAACCGGGACAGGGGTCTCATGAGCAGTTCTTC. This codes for CASREPGQGSHEQFF.

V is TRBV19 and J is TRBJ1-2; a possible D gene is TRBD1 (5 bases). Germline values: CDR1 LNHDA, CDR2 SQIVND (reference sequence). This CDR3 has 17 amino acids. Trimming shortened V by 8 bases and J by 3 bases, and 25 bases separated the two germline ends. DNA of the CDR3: TGTGCCAGTGGACACCCAGGGTCGGGCAGCCCCGACTATGGCTACACCTTC. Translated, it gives CASGHPGSGSPDYGYTF.

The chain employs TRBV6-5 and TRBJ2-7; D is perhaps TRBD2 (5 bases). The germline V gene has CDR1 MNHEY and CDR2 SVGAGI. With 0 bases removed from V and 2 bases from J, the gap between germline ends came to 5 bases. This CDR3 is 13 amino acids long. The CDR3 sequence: CASSYSEAYEQYF. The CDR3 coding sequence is TGTGCCAGCAGTTACTCGGAGGCCTACGAGCAGTACTTC.

CDR3 nucleotide sequence: TGTGCCAGCAGCTTAAATAATGACGGGTACTATGGCTACACCTTC. Protein sequence: CASSLNNDGYYGYTF. The chain couples TRBV7-2 to TRBJ1-2, with unresolved D. Trimming pared 2 bases from V and 3 bases from J, leaving 13 bases between. Per the germline V gene, CDR1 is SGHTA and CDR2 is FQGNSA. This CDR3 spans 15 amino acids.

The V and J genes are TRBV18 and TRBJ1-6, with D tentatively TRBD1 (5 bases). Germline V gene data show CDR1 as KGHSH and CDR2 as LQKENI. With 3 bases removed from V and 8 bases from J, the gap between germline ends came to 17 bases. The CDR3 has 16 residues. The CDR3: CASSPGGFGVDSPLHF. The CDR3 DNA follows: TGTGCCAGCTCACCGGGGGGTTTCGGCGTTGATTCACCCCTCCACTTT. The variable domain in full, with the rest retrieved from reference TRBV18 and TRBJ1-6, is NAGVMQNPRHLVRRRGQEARLRCSPMKGHSHVYWYRQLPEEGLKFMVYLQKENIIDESGMPKERFSAEFPKEGPSILRIQQVVRGDSAAYFCASSPGGFGVDSPLHFGNGTRLTVT.

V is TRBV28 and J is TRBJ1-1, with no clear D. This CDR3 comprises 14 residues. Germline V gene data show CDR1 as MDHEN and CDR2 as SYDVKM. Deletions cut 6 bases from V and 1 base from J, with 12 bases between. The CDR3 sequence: CASRPPGWNTEAFF. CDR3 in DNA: TGTGCCAGCAGGCCCCCGGGATGGAACACTGAAGCTTTCTTT. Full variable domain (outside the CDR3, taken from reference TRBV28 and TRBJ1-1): DVKVTQSSRYLVKRTGEKVFLECVQDMDHENMFWYRQDPGLGLRLIYFSYDVKMKEKGDIPEGYSVSREKKERFSLILESASTNQTSMYLCASRPPGWNTEAFFGQGTRLTVV.

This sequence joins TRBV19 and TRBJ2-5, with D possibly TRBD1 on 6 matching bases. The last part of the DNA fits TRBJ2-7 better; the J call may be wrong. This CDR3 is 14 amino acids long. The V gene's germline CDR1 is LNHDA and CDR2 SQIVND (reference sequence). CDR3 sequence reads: CASSMVQGHYEQYF. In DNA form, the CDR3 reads TGTGCCAGTAGTATGGTGCAGGGGCACTACGAGCAGTACTTC.

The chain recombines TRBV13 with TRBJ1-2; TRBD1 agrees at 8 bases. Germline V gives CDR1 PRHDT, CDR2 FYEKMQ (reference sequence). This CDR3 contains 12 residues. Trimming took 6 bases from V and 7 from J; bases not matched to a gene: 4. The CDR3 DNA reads TGTGCCAGCAGGACAGGGACAGGTGGCTACACCTTC. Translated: CASRTGTGGYTF. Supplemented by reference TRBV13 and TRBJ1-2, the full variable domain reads AAGVIQSPRHLIKEKRETATLKCYPIPRHDTVYWYQQGPGQDPQFLISFYEKMQSDKGSIPDRFSAQQFSDYHSELNMSSLELGDSALYFCASRTGTGGYTFGSGTRLTVV.

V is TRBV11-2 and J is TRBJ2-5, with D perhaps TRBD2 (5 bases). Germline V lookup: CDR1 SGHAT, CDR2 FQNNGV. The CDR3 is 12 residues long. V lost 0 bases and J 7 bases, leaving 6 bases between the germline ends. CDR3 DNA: TGTGCCAGCAGCTTAGATGCGGGGACCCAGTACTTC. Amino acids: CASSLDAGTQYF.

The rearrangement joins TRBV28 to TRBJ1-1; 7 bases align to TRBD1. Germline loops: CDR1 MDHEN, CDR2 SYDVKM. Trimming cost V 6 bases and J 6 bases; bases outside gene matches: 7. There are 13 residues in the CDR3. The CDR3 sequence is CASRVHGTAEAFF. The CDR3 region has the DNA TGTGCCAGCAGAGTCCACGGGACAGCTGAAGCTTTCTTT.

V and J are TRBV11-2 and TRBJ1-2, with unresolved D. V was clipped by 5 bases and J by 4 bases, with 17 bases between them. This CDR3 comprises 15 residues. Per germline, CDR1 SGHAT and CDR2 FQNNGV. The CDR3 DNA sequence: TGTGCCAGCAGCACCGGACTCCTAGGCATCTATGGCTACACCTTC. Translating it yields CASSTGLLGIYGYTF. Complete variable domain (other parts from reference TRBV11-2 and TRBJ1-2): EAGVAQSPRYKIIEKRQSVAFWCNPISGHATLYWYQQILGQGPKLLIQFQNNGVVDDSQLPKDRFSAERLKGVDSTLKIQPAKLEDSAVYLCASSTGLLGIYGYTFGSGTRLTVV.

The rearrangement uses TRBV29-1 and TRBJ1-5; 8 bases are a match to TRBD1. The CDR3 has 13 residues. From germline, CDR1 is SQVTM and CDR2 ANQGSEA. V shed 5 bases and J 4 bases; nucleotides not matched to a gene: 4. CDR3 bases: TGCAGCGTTTCCGGGACAGGAAATCAGCCCCAGCATTTT. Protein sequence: CSVSGTGNQPQHF.

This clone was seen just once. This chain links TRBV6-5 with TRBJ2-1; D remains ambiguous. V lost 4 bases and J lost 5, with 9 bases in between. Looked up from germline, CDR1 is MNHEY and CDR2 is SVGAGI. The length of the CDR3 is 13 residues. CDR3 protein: CASSLNSDNEQFF. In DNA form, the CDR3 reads TGTGCCAGCAGTTTGAACAGTGACAATGAGCAGTTCTTC.

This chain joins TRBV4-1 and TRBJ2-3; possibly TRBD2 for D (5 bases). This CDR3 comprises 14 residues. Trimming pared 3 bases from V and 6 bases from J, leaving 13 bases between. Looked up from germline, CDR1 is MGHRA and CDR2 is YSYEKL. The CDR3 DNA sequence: TGCGCCAGCAGCCAGGTCTTCCGGGGTGATACGCAGTATTTT. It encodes CASSQVFRGDTQYF.

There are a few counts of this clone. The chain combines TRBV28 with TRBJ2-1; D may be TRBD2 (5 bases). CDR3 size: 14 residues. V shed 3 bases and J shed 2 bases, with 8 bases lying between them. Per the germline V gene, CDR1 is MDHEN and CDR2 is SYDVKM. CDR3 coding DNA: TGTGCCAGCAGTTTGGAGGATACCTACAATGAGCAGTTCTTC. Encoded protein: CASSLEDTYNEQFF.

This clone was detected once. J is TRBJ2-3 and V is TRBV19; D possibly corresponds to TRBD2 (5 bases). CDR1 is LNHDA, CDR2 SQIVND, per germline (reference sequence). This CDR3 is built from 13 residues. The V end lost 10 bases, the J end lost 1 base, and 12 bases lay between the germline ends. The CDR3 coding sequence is TGTGCCACCGCGACTACCCGCACAGATACGCAGTATTTT. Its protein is CATATTRTDTQYF.

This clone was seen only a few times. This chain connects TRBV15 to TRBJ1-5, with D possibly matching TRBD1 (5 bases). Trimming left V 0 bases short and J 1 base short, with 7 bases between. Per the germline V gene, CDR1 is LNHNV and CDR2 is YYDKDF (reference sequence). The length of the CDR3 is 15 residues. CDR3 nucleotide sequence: TGTGCCACCAGCAGAGATGGGGCGAGCAATCAGCCCCAGCATTTT. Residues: CATSRDGASNQPQHF.

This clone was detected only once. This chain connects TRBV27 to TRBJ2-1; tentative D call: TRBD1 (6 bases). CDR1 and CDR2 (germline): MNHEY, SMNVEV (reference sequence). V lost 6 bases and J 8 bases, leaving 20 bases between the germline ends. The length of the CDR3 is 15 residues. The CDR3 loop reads CASRLTGKGSDEQFF. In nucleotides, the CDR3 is TGTGCCAGCAGACTTACAGGGAAGGGTTCGGATGAGCAGTTCTTC.

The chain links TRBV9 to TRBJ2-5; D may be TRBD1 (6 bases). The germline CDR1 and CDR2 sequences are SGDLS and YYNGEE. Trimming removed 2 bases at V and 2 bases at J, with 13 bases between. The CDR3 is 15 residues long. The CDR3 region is CASSVRGREQETQYF. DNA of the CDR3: TGTGCCAGCAGCGTCAGGGGCAGGGAACAAGAGACCCAGTACTTC.

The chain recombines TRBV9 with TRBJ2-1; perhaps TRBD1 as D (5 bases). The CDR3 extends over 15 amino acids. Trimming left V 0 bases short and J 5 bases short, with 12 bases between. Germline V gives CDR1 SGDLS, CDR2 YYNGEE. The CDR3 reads CASSVEGALNNEQFF. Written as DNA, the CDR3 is TGTGCCAGCAGCGTAGAAGGGGCGCTAAACAATGAGCAGTTCTTC.

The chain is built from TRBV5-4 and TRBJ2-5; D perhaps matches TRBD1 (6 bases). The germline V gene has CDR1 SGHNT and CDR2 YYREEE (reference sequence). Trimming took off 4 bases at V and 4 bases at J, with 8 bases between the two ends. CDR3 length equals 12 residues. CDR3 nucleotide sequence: TGTGCCAGCAGCCTACAGGGAGAGACCCAGTACTTC. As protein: CASSLQGETQYF.

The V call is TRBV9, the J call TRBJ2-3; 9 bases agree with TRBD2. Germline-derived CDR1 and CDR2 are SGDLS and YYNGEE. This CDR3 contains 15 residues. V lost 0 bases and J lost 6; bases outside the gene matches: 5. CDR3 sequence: CASSVDGSGSDTQYF. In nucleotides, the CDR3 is TGTGCCAGCAGCGTAGATGGTAGCGGGAGTGATACGCAGTATTTT. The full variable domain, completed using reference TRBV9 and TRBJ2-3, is DSGVTQTPKHLITATGQRVTLRCSPRSGDLSVYWYQQSLDQGLQFLIQYYNGEERAKGNILERFSAQQFPDLHSELNLSSLELGDSALYFCASSVDGSGSDTQYFGPGTRLTVL.